These 10 T cell receptor beta chains came from one sample sequenced in a study of T cells after yellow fever vaccination (dated by TCRdb to the late 2010s). The treatment or condition label here, explained by the study, means: live attenuated yellow fever vaccine strain. Libraries were built with 5' RACE. The sequencer listed for this sample is Illumina HiSeq 2500. The public reads were reanalyzed by TCRdb: fastp trimming at Q25, MiXCR alignment, in-frame beta chains only. One record per CDR3 amino acid sequence lists the most common genes and DNA. The sample table holds hundreds of thousands of distinct CDR3 sequences, of which about a sixth were seen once. Roughly 17% of the sample comes from the top ten. Sequenced here: PBMCs, sampled 5 to 6 days after the first yellow fever vaccination. These receptors originate from a man aged 18 to 35 who received the YFV17D yellow fever vaccine.

The genes are TRBV20-1 and TRBJ2-7, with 7 bases matching TRBD1. CDR3 length: 13 amino acids. Germline CDR1 is DFQATT and CDR2 is SNEGSKA (reference sequence). The trim removed 4 bases at V and 3 bases at J, leaving 6 bases unmatched. DNA of the CDR3: TGCAGTGCTAACGGACAGGTGGACTACGAGCAGTACGTC. This sequence encodes CSANGQVDYEQYV.

The table lists this clonotype with a few counts. The chain has TRBV5-4 and TRBJ2-2, with unresolved D. This CDR3 has 15 amino acids. The germline gives CDR1 SGHNT, CDR2 YYREEE (reference sequence). The V and J ends lost 3 bases and 7 bases respectively, with 16 bases between them. The CDR3 DNA reads as TGTGCCAGCAGCTCCCCCCCGTTCGGCCGCGGGGAGCTGTTTTTT. This translates into CASSSPPFGRGELFF.

This rearrangement joins TRBV24-1 to TRBJ1-4; TRBD1 is a possible D gene (5 bases). With 3 bases removed from V and 7 bases from J, the gap between germline ends came to 11 bases. The CDR3 extends over 14 amino acids. Germline CDR1 reads KGHDR; CDR2 reads SFDVKD. The CDR3 region is CATSDPRDGEKLFF. CDR3 bases: TGTGCCACCAGTGATCCCAGGGACGGTGAAAAACTGTTTTTT.

This clonotype appeared many times. This sequence joins TRBV20-1 and TRBJ2-1; TRBD1 agrees at 9 bases. CDR1 and CDR2 from the germline V gene are DFQATT and SNEGSKA (reference sequence). This CDR3 spans 15 amino acids. CDR3 in DNA: TGCAGGGGGACAGGGATCGAAAACTCCTACAATGAGCAGTTCTTC. It is translated as CRGTGIENSYNEQFF.

This clonotype was detected many times. The genes are TRBV6-2 or TRBV6-3 and TRBJ1-2; TRBD1 agrees at 7 bases. V trimming: 2 bases; J trimming: 8 bases; junction bases outside the gene matches: 5. This CDR3 is built from 13 residues. The V gene's germline CDR1 is MNHEY and CDR2 SVGEGT. Written as DNA, the CDR3 is TGTGCCAGCAGTTACCGGACAGGCGAAGGCTACACCTTC. It specifies CASSYRTGEGYTF.

The genes are TRBV18 and TRBJ2-5; 13 bases fit TRBD2. V was pared by 4 bases and J by 3 bases, with 5 bases of the junction left unmatched. This CDR3 is 16 amino acids long. The germline gives CDR1 KGHSH, CDR2 LQKENI. The CDR3 is CASSRLAGGPEETQYF. CDR3 nucleotide sequence: TGTGCCAGCTCACGACTAGCGGGGGGCCCGGAAGAGACCCAGTACTTC.

The rearrangement joins TRBV5-6 to TRBJ1-5; the D gene is possibly TRBD1 (6 bases). Germline-derived CDR1 and CDR2 are SGHDT and YYEEEE. The CDR3 is made up of 14 amino acids. Trimming pared 4 bases from V and 3 bases from J, leaving 11 bases between. The CDR3 nucleotides read TGTGCCAGCAGCCGCCAGGGGTTCAATCAGCCCCAGCATTTT. Its protein is CASSRQGFNQPQHF.

This sequence joins TRBV6-1 and TRBJ1-5; TRBD1 aligns across 9 bases. CDR3 length equals 13 residues. Trimming cost V 5 bases and J 7 bases; bases outside gene matches: 3. The V gene's germline CDR1 is MNHNS and CDR2 SASEGT. The CDR3 DNA follows: TGTGCCAGCAGTAGGGACAGGGAGCAGCCCCAGCATTTT. Translating it yields CASSRDREQPQHF.

The V call is TRBV25-1, the J call TRBJ2-7; D not certain. The V and J ends lost 0 bases and 3 bases respectively, with 3 bases between them. There are 12 residues in the CDR3. From germline, CDR1 is MGHDK and CDR2 SYGVNS. CDR3 protein: CASSEYNYEQYF. In DNA form, the CDR3 reads TGTGCCAGCAGTGAATATAACTACGAGCAGTACTTC.

The rearrangement links TRBV10-1 to TRBJ2-3; no clear D. V was cut by 2 bases and J by 4 bases, with 7 bases left in between. Germline CDR1 and CDR2: WNHNN and SYGVQD (reference sequence). This CDR3 is 13 amino acids long. The CDR3 spells CASSEGQSDTQYF. CDR3 nucleotides: TGCGCCAGCAGTGAGGGGCAGTCAGATACGCAGTATTTT.